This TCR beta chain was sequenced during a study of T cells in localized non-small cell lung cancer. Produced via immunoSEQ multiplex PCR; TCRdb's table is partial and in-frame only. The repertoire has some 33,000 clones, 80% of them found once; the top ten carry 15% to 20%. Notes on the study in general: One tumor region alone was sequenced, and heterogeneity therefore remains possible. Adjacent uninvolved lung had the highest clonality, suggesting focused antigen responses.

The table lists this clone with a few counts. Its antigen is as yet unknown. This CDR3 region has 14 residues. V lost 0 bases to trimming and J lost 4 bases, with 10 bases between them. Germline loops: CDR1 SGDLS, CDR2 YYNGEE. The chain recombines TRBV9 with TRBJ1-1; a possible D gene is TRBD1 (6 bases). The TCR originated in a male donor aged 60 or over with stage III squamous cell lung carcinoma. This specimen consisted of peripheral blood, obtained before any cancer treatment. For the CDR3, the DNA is TGTGCCAGCAGCGTAGGGGGCAGGGGCACTGAAGCTTTCTTT. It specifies CASSVGGRGTEAFF.